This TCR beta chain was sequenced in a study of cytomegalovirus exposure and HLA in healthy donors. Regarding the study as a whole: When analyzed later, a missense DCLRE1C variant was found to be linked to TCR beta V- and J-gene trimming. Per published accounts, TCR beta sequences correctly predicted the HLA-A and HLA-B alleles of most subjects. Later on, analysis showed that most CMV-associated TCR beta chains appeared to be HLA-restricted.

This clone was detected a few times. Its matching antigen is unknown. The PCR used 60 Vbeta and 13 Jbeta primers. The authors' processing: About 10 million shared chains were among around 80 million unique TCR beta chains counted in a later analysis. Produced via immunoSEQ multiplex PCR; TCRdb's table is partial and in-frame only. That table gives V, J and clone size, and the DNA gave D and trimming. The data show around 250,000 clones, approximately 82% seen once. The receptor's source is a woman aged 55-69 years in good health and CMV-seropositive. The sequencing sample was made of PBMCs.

The CDR3 sequence: CASSYSVTGGRDTQYF. The CDR3 nucleotides are TGTGCCAGCAGTTACTCCGTGACAGGGGGTCGTGATACGCAGTATTTT. The J gene is TRBJ2-3, the V gene TRBV6-5, with 9 bases matching TRBD1. The ends lost 0 bases at V and 6 bases at J; junction bases unmatched: 7. Looked up from germline, CDR1 is MNHEY and CDR2 is SVGAGI. There are 16 residues in the CDR3.